Listed below are T cell receptor beta chains from one sample, sequenced in a study of cytotoxic CD8 clonotypes in ibrutinib-treated CLL. The assay was immunoSEQ multiplex PCR, and TCRdb's table has in-frame clones only and misses some. The table records roughly 220,000 clones, 60% to 80% of them present only once. This specimen was PBMCs, taken after 12 months of ibrutinib treatment. The receptors come from a human donor with chronic lymphocytic leukemia. CDR3s include the opening cysteine and the closing phenylalanine or tryptophan.

cdr3_aa v_call
CASSQYPVGDTEAFF TRBV4-1
CAWSRDSITEAFF TRBV30
CAISSAQQETQYF TRBV10-3
CASSPERFDYGYTF TRBV18
CASSQGQGGNEQFF TRBV4-1
CASSYWAGGQGGTQYF TRBV6-5
CASSPTSQGPTVNYGYTF TRBV18
CASSLNRGQPQHF TRBV27
CASSYSDGTGKTQYF TRBV6-6
CASSLETNNSPLHF TRBV6-5
CASSLGRGPEAFF TRBV28
CASSLEGSGNTIYF TRBV5-5
CATSRGTRESSNQPQHF TRBV15
CASSSGPANEKLFF TRBV7-9
CASSPGASSYEQYF TRBV4-1
CATSRTEPSHYEQYF TRBV15
CASSRLEAFF TRBV28
CASRPDSNYGYTF TRBV6-5